The clone carrying this T cell receptor beta chain was observed a few times. This entry comes from a study of T cells in Graves' hyperthyroidism and ophthalmopathy. TCR beta CDR3 regions were amplified from RNA. Researchers ran a first-round RT-PCR on the TCR CDR3 using the HTBI primer set. Each CDR3 protein gets one entry after TCRdb re-called the multiplex PCR reads with MiXCR. The table records a few hundred thousand distinct CDR3 sequences, roughly 13% of them present only once. This CDR3 comprises 14 residues. V shed 6 bases and J shed 8 bases, with 14 bases lying between them. Germline V lookup: CDR1 ENHRY, CDR2 SYGVKD.

The sequence came from a woman between 18 and 29 years old with Graves' hyperthyroidism. Sequencing was carried out using blood. The chain couples TRBV10-3 to TRBJ1-6; D is possibly TRBD1 (6 bases). CDR3 in amino acids: CAISSTGNDSPLHF. The CDR3 DNA follows: TGTGCCATCAGCTCCACAGGGAACGATTCACCCCTCCACTTT.